The clone carrying this TCR beta chain has ten or more counts. This entry comes from a study of T cell repertoires in cytomegalovirus infection. MiXCR, run by TCRdb on the reads, gives a single entry per CDR3 protein. This table holds hundreds of thousands of distinct CDR3 sequences, 20% to 25% found once. Germline CDR1 reads SNHLY; CDR2 reads FYNNEI. V dropped 2 bases and J dropped 1; count of bases not matched to a gene: 12. The CDR3 has 18 amino acids. The sequence came from a human donor in good health (CMV status not recorded). Some clones in this sample may be carry-over from other donors' samples. Material for sequencing was CD8+ T cells from PBMCs. This chain links TRBV2 with TRBJ2-3, with 7 bases lining up with TRBD1. In DNA form, the CDR3 reads TGTGCCAGCAGTGAATTCCAGGGGGTAGGGGACGGCACAGATACGCAGTATTTT. As protein: CASSEFQGVGDGTDTQYF.